These T cell receptor beta chains were read from a single sample in a study of blood T cell repertoires in COVID-19. TCRdb's copy holds only in-frame clones and misses some; the assay was immunoSEQ multiplex PCR. The table includes about 430,000 clones, around nine tenths detected once. Material for sequencing was PBMCs or T cells enriched from blood (not recorded which). The receptors were sampled from a woman aged 18 to 35 who had been exposed to COVID-19. CDR3s include the opening cysteine and the closing phenylalanine or tryptophan. Rows give clone size only sometimes, using once, few, many, or a class for an expanded clone.

- | TRBV19 | CASSMTAGGPYEQYF
once | TRBV13 | CASSIRSTEAFF
- | TRBV6-5 | CASSTSTATNYGYTF
- | TRBV6-5 | CASQGGIAKNIQYF
- | TRBV19 | CASKTGLLSYEQYF
- | TRBV7-2 | CASSPVGTGGTEAFF
- | TRBV19 | CASSRQGLGYNEQFF
once | TRBV28 | CASSLIFGTSGRRGTQYF
few | TRBV7-9 | CASSPRDFTYEQYF
- | TRBV2 | CASRKDRISYEQYF
- | TRBV5-3 | CARSLAAAITGTGLYEQYF
- | TRBV7-9 | CASSLEAGSNQPQHF
- | TRBV19 | CASSISRDTFYEQYF
- | TRBV7-9 | CASRFPGQGYEQYF
- | TRBV5-6 | CASSLAPGAKNIQYF